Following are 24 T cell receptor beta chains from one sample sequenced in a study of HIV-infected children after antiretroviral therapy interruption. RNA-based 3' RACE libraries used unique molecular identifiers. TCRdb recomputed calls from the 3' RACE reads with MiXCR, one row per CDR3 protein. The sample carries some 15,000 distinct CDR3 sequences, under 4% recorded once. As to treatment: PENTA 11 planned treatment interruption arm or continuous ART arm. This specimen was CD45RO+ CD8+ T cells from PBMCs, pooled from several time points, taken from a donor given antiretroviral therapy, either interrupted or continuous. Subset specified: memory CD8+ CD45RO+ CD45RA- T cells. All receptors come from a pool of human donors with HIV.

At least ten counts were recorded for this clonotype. CDR3 sequence reads: CASSYSASGADTQYF. DNA for the CDR3: TGTGCCAGCAGTTACTCGGCTAGCGGGGCAGATACGCAGTATTTT. The J gene is TRBJ2-3, the V gene TRBV6-2 or TRBV6-3; TRBD2 matches at 9 bases. The trim removed 0 bases at V and 4 bases at J, leaving 2 bases unmatched. Germline CDR1 MNHEY, CDR2 SVGEGT. The CDR3 has 15 amino acids.

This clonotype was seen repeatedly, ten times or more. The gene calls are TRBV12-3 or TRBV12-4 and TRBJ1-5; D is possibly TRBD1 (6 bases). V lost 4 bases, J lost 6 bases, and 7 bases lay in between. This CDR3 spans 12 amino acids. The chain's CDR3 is CASSSQGQPQHF. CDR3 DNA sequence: TGTGCCAGCAGTTCACAGGGTCAGCCCCAGCATTTT.

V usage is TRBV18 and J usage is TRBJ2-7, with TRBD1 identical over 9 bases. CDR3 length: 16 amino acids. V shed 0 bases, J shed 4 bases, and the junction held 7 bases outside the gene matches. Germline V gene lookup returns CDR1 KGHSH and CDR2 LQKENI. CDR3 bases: TGTGCCAGCTCACCACCGCGGAACAGGGGGCCGTACGAGCAGTACTTC. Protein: CASSPPRNRGPYEQYF.

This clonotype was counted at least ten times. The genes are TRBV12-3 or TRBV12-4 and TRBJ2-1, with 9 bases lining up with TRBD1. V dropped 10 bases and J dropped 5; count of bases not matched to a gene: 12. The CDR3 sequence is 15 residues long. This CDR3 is CATLSLQGANNEQFF. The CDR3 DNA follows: TGTGCCACCCTTTCCTTACAGGGGGCCAACAATGAGCAGTTCTTC.

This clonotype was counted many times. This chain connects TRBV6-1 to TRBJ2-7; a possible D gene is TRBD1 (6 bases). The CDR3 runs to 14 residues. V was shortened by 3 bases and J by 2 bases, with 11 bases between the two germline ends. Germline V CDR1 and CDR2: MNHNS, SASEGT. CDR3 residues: CASSERTETYEQYF. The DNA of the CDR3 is TGTGCCAGCAGTGAGCGGACAGAAACCTACGAGCAGTACTTC.

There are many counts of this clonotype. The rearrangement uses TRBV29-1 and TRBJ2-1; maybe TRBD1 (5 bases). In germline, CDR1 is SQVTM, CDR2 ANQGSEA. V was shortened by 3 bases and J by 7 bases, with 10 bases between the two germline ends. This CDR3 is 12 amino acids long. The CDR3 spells CSVDRVENEQFF. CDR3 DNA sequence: TGCAGCGTTGACAGGGTCGAGAATGAGCAGTTCTTC.

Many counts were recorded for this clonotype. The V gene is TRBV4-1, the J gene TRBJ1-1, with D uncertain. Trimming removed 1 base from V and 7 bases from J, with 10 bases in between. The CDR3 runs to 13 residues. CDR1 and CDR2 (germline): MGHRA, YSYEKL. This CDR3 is CASSQVRSSEAFF. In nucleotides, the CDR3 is TGCGCCAGCAGCCAAGTAAGGAGCAGTGAAGCTTTCTTT.

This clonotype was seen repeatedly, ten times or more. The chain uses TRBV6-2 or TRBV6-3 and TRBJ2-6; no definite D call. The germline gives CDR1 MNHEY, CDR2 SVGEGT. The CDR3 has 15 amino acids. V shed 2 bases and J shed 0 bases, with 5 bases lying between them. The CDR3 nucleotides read TGTGCCAGCAGTTACGTCGACTCTGGGGCCAACGTCCTGACTTTC. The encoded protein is CASSYVDSGANVLTF.

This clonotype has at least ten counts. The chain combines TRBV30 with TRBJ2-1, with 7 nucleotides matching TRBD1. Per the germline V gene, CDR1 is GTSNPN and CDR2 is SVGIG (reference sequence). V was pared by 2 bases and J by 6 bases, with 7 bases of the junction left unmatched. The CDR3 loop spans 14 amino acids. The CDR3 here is CAWSRTGASNEQFF. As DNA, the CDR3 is TGTGCCTGGAGTAGAACAGGGGCTTCCAATGAGCAGTTCTTC.

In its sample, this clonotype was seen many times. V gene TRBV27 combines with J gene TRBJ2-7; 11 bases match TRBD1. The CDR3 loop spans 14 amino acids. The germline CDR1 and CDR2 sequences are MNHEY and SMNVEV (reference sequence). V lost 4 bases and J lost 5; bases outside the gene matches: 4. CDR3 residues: CASSWTGGHDEQYF. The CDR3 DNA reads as TGTGCCAGCAGTTGGACAGGGGGCCACGACGAGCAGTACTTC.

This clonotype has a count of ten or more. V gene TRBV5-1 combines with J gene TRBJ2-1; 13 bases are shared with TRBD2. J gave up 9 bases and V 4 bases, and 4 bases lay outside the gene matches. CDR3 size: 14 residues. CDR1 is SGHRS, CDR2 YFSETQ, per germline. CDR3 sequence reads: CASSEWTSGGEQFF. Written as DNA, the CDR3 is TGCGCCAGCAGCGAGTGGACTAGCGGGGGTGAGCAGTTCTTC.

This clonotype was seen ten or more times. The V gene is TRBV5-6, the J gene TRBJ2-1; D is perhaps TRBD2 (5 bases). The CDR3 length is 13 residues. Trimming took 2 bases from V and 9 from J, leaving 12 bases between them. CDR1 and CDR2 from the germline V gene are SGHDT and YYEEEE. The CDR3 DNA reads TGTGCCAGCAGCTTAGGAGGAGACGGTGAGCAGTTCTTC. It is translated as CASSLGGDGEQFF.

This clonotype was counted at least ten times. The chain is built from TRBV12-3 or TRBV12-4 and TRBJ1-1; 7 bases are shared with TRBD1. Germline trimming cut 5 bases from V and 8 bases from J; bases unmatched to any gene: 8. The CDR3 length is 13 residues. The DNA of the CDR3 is TGTGCCAGCAGTCAGACCACAGGGGCAGAAGCTTTCTTT. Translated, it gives CASSQTTGAEAFF.

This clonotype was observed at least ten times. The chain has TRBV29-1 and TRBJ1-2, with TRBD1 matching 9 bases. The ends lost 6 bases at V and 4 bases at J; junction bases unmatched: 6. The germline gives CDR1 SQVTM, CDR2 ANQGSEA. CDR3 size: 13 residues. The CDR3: CSVDRGTLYGYTF. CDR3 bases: TGCAGCGTGGACAGGGGCACCCTCTATGGCTACACCTTC.

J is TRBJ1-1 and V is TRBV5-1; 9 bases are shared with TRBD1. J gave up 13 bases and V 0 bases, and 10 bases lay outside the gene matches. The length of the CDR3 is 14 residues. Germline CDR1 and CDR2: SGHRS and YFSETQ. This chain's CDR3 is CASSLERDRVNVFF. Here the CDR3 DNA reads TGCGCCAGCAGCTTGGAGCGGGACAGGGTCAATGTTTTCTTT.

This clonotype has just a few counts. Here the CDR3 reads CATRRWQDGPEAFF. CDR3 nucleotide sequence: TGTGCCACCAGACGATGGCAGGACGGCCCTGAAGCTTTCTTT. The chain employs TRBV15 and TRBJ1-1, with no clear D. This CDR3 region has 14 residues. The V and J ends lost 6 bases and 6 bases respectively, with 17 bases between them. The germline V gene encodes CDR1 LNHNV and CDR2 YYDKDF (reference sequence).

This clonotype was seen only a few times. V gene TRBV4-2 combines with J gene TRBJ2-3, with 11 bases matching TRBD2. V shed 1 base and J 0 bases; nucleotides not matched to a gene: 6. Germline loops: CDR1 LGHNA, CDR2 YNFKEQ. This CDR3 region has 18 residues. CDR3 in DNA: TGTGCCAGCAGCCAAGGTTTAGCGGGGGGGCCAAGCACAGATACGCAGTATTTT. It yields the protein CASSQGLAGGPSTDTQYF.

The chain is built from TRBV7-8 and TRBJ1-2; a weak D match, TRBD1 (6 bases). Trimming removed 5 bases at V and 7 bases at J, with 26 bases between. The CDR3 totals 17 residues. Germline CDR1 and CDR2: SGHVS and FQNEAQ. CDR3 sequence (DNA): TGTGCCAGCAGCCCCCGTGGGGGGCTAAACGGCTCCTGTGGCTACACCTTC. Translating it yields CASSPRGGLNGSCGYTF. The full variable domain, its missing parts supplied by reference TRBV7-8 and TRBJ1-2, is GAGVSQSPRYKVAKRGQDVALRCDPISGHVSLFWYQQALGQGPEFLTYFQNEAQLDKSGLPSDRFFAERPEGSVSTLKIQRTQQEDSAVYLCASSPRGGLNGSCGYTFGSGTRLTVV.

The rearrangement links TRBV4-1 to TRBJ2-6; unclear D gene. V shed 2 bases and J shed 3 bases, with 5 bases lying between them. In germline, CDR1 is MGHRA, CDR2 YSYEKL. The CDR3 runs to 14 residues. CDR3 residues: CASSQTHGANVLTF. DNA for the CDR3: TGCGCCAGCAGCCAAACTCATGGGGCCAACGTCCTGACTTTC.

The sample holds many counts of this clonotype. The CDR3 sequence is CASSQDRETQYF. In nucleotides, the CDR3 is TGCGCCAGCAGCCAAGATCGAGAGACCCAGTACTTC. The rearrangement links TRBV4-1 to TRBJ2-5; D is unclear. Trimming took off 0 bases at V and 4 bases at J, with 3 bases between the two ends. The CDR3 runs 12 residues. Germline-derived CDR1 and CDR2 are MGHRA and YSYEKL.

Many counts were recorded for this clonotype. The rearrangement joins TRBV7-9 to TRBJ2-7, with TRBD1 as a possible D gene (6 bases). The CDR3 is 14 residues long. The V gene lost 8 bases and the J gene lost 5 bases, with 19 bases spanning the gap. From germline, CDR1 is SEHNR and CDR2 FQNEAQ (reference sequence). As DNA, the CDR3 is TGTGCCAGCGTGGACAGCAATCAGTTCCACGAGCAGTACTTC. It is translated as CASVDSNQFHEQYF.

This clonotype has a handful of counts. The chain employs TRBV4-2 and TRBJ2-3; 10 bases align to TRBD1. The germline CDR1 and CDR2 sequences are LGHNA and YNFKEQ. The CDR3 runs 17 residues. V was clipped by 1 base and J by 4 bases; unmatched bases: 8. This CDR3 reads CASSQVRGDRGSDTQYF. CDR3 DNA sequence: TGTGCCAGCAGCCAAGTCCGCGGGGACAGGGGATCAGATACGCAGTATTTT.

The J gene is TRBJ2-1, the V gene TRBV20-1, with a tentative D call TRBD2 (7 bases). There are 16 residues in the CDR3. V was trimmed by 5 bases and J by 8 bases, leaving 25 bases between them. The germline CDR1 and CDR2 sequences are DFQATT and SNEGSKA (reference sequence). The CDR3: CSAHLAGGLGSHEQFF. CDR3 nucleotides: TGCAGTGCTCACCTTGCCGGGGGGCTGGGGTCCCATGAGCAGTTCTTC.

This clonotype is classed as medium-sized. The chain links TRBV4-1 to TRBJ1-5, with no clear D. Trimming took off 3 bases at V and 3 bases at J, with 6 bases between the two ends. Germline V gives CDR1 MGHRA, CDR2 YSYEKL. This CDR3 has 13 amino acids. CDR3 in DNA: TGCGCCAGCAGCCAGAATCTCAATCAGCCCCAGCATTTT. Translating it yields CASSQNLNQPQHF.